The present TCR beta chain was sequenced within a study of blood T cell repertoires in COVID-19. At the level of the study: Sites in the United States, Italy and Spain provided acute and convalescent COVID-19 samples. The cDNA or gDNA used as material had been derived from T cells, B-cell-depleted T cells, or PBMCs.

This clone occurred once. Participants were aged 18 to 89 years from around 25 US areas. Two negative PCRs, clearance, or symptom resolution had been documented for recovered Cohort 3 donors. The protocol was immunoSEQ multiplex PCR, while the TCRdb copy is restricted to in-frame clones and leaves out a portion. The sample consists of 200,000 to 250,000 clones, 70% to 85% of them appearing once. The J segment lost 2 bases and the V segment lost 6 bases, leaving 6 bases of the junction unmatched. The CDR3 loop spans 15 amino acids. Germline V gene sequence: CDR1 MDHEN, CDR2 SYDVKM. The sample consisted of PBMCs or T cells enriched from blood (not recorded which). The chain couples TRBV28 to TRBJ1-2, with 10 positions matching TRBD1. The origin of this receptor is a woman aged 55 to 70 who had recovered from COVID-19. The CDR3 DNA is TGTGCCAGCAGACAAGGACAGGGGGGGAACTATGGCTACACCTTC. Its translation: CASRQGQGGNYGYTF.